Each of the 23 T cell receptor beta chains below was sequenced from the same sample in a study of PD-1 blockade in classical Hodgkin lymphoma (dated by TCRdb to between 2020 and 2021). The time point label for this specimen denotes: cycle 1 day 1 (C1D1), immediately before nivolumab initiation. All trial patients had relapsed after autologous stem cell transplantation, with cohorts A, B and C differing in prior brentuximab vedotin exposure. Magnetic negative selection with a Miltenyi CD8+ T cell isolation kit was used to purify CD8+ T cells from thawed PBMCs. Receptor libraries were prepared by the immunoSEQ multiplex PCR assay. TCRdb obtained this table from immuneACCESS and retained in-frame rearrangements with V and J assigned. These tables miss some clones; where compared with another copy, unresolved V genes account for less than half of the shortfall, and the remainder is unexplained. This sample has about 4,500 clones in its table, and around 80% of those were observed once. Of the sample, nearly 25% falls within the top ten clones.

This material consisted of CD8+ T cells from blood, taken at baseline. All receptors come from a human donor with classical Hodgkin lymphoma.

The chain combines TRBV9 with TRBJ2-3; perhaps TRBD2 as D (7 bases). V lost 2 bases to trimming and J lost 2 bases, with 12 bases between them. There are 15 residues in the CDR3. CDR1 and CDR2 (germline): SGDLS, YYNGEE. The CDR3 is CASSVGGGHTDTQYF. The CDR3 bases are TGTGCCAGCAGCGTGGGCGGGGGCCACACAGATACGCAGTATTTT.

This chain uses TRBV5-1 with TRBJ2-2, with a tentative D call TRBD2 (6 bases). Trimming took off 4 bases at V and 1 base at J, with 17 bases between the two ends. This CDR3 has 17 residues. Per the germline V gene, CDR1 is SGHRS and CDR2 is YFSETQ. In DNA, the CDR3 is TGCGCCAGCAGCACCACTGGCGGGGTGTGGAACACCGGGGAGCTGTTTTTT. It translates to CASSTTGGVWNTGELFF.

The genes are TRBV2 and TRBJ2-2; 7 bases are a match to TRBD2. Germline CDR1 and CDR2: SNHLY and FYNNEI. The V gene end was trimmed by 6 bases and the J gene end by 6 bases; junction bases not matched to a gene: 16. The length of the CDR3 is 17 residues. CDR3 amino acids: CASSDRSSGATAGELFF. The DNA of the CDR3 is TGTGCCAGCAGCGACCGATCTAGCGGAGCAACCGCCGGGGAGCTGTTTTTT.

V and J are TRBV7-2 and TRBJ2-2; 7 bases agree with TRBD2. The V gene end was trimmed by 1 base and the J gene end by 1 base; junction bases not matched to a gene: 9. The germline V gene encodes CDR1 SGHTA and CDR2 FQGNSA. The CDR3 is made up of 18 amino acids. CDR3 protein: CASSLVAGELLNTGELFF. The CDR3, as DNA: TGTGCCAGCAGCTTAGTCGCGGGAGAACTATTGAACACCGGGGAGCTGTTTTTT.

The rearrangement links TRBV2 to TRBJ1-2; 8 bases fit TRBD1. Germline V lookup: CDR1 SNHLY, CDR2 FYNNEI. CDR3 length equals 15 residues. The junction had 8 bases not matched to a gene; V was cut back by 1 base and J by 7 bases. CDR3 coding DNA: TGTGCCAGCAGTGAAGGGCAGGGGGCTCTTGTTGGCTACACCTTC. Translating gives CASSEGQGALVGYTF.

The genes are TRBV6-5 and TRBJ1-1; D is unresolved. The CDR3 is 13 residues long. V lost 6 bases, J lost 2 bases, and 10 bases lay in between. CDR1 is MNHEY, CDR2 SVGAGI, per germline. CDR3 coding DNA: TGTGCCAGCAGCGTAACGATAAACACTGAAGCTTTCTTT. Its translation: CASSVTINTEAFF.

The chain combines TRBV7-2 with TRBJ2-2; 7 nucleotides line up with TRBD1. V lost 8 bases, J lost 0 bases, and 15 bases stayed unmatched. Germline CDR1 and CDR2: SGHTA and FQGNSA. CDR3 size: 18 residues. The CDR3 DNA reads TGTGCCAGCCCCCCGGGACAGCTACTGTTCCCGAACACCGGGGAGCTGTTTTTT. Translated, it gives CASPPGQLLFPNTGELFF.

This clone occurred a few times. This chain uses TRBV30 with TRBJ1-6, with D perhaps TRBD1 (5 bases). Trimming stripped 4 bases from V and 13 bases from J, with 20 bases between. Germline-derived CDR1 and CDR2 are GTSNPN and SVGIG (reference sequence). The CDR3 is made up of 14 amino acids. The CDR3 bases are TGTGCCTGGAACCAACAACCAGGGATTTCGCCCCTCCACTTT. This sequence encodes CAWNQQPGISPLHF.

The DNA for the CDR3 is TGTGCCAGTAGTGTAGTAGCGGGGGGGCACAATGAGCAGTTCTTC. Translating it yields CASSVVAGGHNEQFF. The chain combines TRBV19 with TRBJ2-1, with 11 bases that match TRBD2. This CDR3 is 15 amino acids long. Germline V gene lookup returns CDR1 LNHDA and CDR2 SQIVND (reference sequence). The V segment lost 5 bases and the J segment 5 bases; nucleotides outside the gene matches: 5.

This clone was recorded only once. This chain connects TRBV7-1 to TRBJ1-1; no firm D call. Being an ORF, TRBV7-1 has a function that is uncertain. The V end lost 5 bases, the J end lost 5 bases, and 6 bases lay between the germline ends. The CDR3 spans 11 residues. The CDR3 nucleotides read TGTGCCAGCAGCCTAGGTACTGAAGCTTTCTTT. It yields the protein CASSLGTEAFF.

The rearrangement joins TRBV14 to TRBJ2-5; no firm D call. Trimming left V 0 bases short and J 5 bases short, with 10 bases between. The CDR3 has 14 residues. Per germline, CDR1 SGHDN and CDR2 FVKESK. The CDR3 region is CASSQDPPWETQYF. The CDR3, as DNA: TGTGCCAGCAGCCAAGATCCCCCTTGGGAGACCCAGTACTTC. Full variable domain (missing parts from reference TRBV14 and TRBJ2-5): EAGVTQFPSHSVIEKGQTVTLRCDPISGHDNLYWYRRVMGKEIKFLLHFVKESKQDESGMPNNRFLAERTGGTYSTLKVQPAELEDSGVYFCASSQDPPWETQYFGPGTRLLVL.

This clone has just a few counts. V usage is TRBV10-3 and J usage is TRBJ2-1; D not certain. The CDR3 runs to 11 residues. V was shortened by 2 bases and J by 7 bases, with 3 bases between the two germline ends. The germline V gene encodes CDR1 ENHRY and CDR2 SYGVKD. CDR3 protein: CAISEMNEQFF. The CDR3 nucleotides are TGTGCCATCAGTGAGATGAATGAGCAGTTCTTC.

The chain uses TRBV5-8 and TRBJ2-5; 12 nucleotides agree with TRBD1. The CDR3 spans 15 residues. CDR1 is SGHTS and CDR2 is YDEGEE in the germline V gene. V gave up 4 bases and J gave up 4 bases; unmatched junction bases: 5. The CDR3 DNA is TGTGCCAGCAGCCCGGGACAGGGGGCGGGAGAGACCCAGTACTTC. This encodes CASSPGQGAGETQYF.

The chain combines TRBV25-1 with TRBJ2-7; 10 positions agree with TRBD2. V was pared by 5 bases and J by 4 bases, with 2 bases of the junction left unmatched. Germline CDR1 reads MGHDK; CDR2 reads SYGVNS. CDR3 size: 13 residues. The CDR3 sequence: CASSPLAGYEQYF. The CDR3 DNA is TGTGCCAGCAGTCCACTAGCGGGATACGAGCAGTACTTC.

The rearrangement links TRBV13 to TRBJ1-1; 8 bases align to TRBD1. Germline loops: CDR1 PRHDT, CDR2 FYEKMQ (reference sequence). After removal of 5 bases from V and 1 base from J, the junction contained 12 bases not matched to a gene. This CDR3 region has 17 residues. The CDR3 spells CASSLSQSGQGNTEAFF. CDR3 coding DNA: TGTGCCAGCAGCCTAAGCCAGAGTGGACAGGGGAACACTGAAGCTTTCTTT.

The chain joins TRBV27 to TRBJ2-7; 14 bases align to TRBD2. The CDR3 is 17 amino acids. Losses at the gene ends were 2 bases for V and 2 bases for J; bases not matched to a gene: 5. Germline CDR1 and CDR2: MNHEY and SMNVEV (reference sequence). In nucleotides, the CDR3 is TGTGCCAGCAGTTTACGGGGACTAGCGGGAGTAGCCTACGAGCAGTACTTC. Its protein is CASSLRGLAGVAYEQYF.

The chain joins TRBV6-5 to TRBJ2-1; 10 bases line up with TRBD2. The CDR3 runs to 15 residues. Germline V gene data show CDR1 as MNHEY and CDR2 as SVGAGI. V was pared by 7 bases and J by 5 bases, with 8 bases of the junction left unmatched. In DNA, the CDR3 is TGTGCCAGCACCGGAGCGGGGGGGCCCCACAATGAGCAGTTCTTC. This codes for CASTGAGGPHNEQFF.

This CDR3 reads CASSPNLLRSYEQYF. For the CDR3, the DNA is TGTGCCAGCAGCCCCAACCTGCTACGTTCCTACGAGCAGTACTTC. V gene TRBV9 combines with J gene TRBJ2-7; D is unclear. The V end lost 4 bases, the J end lost 1 base, and 15 bases lay between the germline ends. The germline V gene encodes CDR1 SGDLS and CDR2 YYNGEE. The CDR3 consists of 15 residues.

This chain connects TRBV9 to TRBJ2-1; tentative D call: TRBD2 (5 bases). The V and J ends lost 0 bases and 8 bases respectively, with 18 bases between them. This CDR3 has 16 amino acids. Germline CDR1 is SGDLS and CDR2 is YYNGEE. For the CDR3, the DNA is TGTGCCAGCAGCGTAGTGGCGGGCTCTGGTGTACATGAGCAGTTCTTC. Protein sequence: CASSVVAGSGVHEQFF.

In its sample, this clone was seen a few times. This chain joins TRBV5-1 and TRBJ2-3; 9 nucleotides agree with TRBD1. The V gene end was trimmed by 0 bases and the J gene end by 1 base; junction bases not matched to a gene: 6. The germline CDR1 and CDR2 sequences are SGHRS and YFSETQ. This CDR3 has 17 residues. The CDR3 sequence is CASSLAGQGTGTDTQYF. The CDR3 nucleotides are TGCGCCAGCAGCTTGGCGGGACAGGGTACTGGCACAGATACGCAGTATTTT.

In this sample, this clone turned up a few times. This chain connects TRBV2 to TRBJ1-1; D is undetermined. The CDR3 runs 14 residues. CDR1 SNHLY and CDR2 FYNNEI come from the germline V gene. V lost 6 bases to trimming and J lost 8 bases, with 19 bases between them. The CDR3 protein is CASSGLPRTGEAFF. The CDR3, as DNA: TGTGCCAGCAGCGGCCTTCCGCGGACGGGCGAAGCTTTCTTT. Full variable domain (outside the CDR3, taken from reference TRBV2 and TRBJ1-1): EPEVTQTPSHQVTQMGQEVILRCVPISNHLYFYWYRQILGQKVEFLVSFYNNEISEKSEIFDDQFSVERPDGSNFTLKIRSTKLEDSAMYFCASSGLPRTGEAFFGQGTRLTVV.

V is TRBV7-9 and J is TRBJ1-1; a weak D match, TRBD1 (5 bases). This CDR3 is 13 amino acids long. With 4 bases removed from V and 3 bases from J, the gap between germline ends came to 9 bases. In germline, CDR1 is SEHNR, CDR2 FQNEAQ (reference sequence). CDR3: CASSSGYHTEAFF. CDR3 nucleotides: TGTGCCAGCAGCTCAGGGTATCACACTGAAGCTTTCTTT. The complete variable domain, with remaining parts taken from reference TRBV7-9 and TRBJ1-1, reads DTGVSQNPRHKITKRGQNVTFRCDPISEHNRLYWYRQTLGQGPEFLTYFQNEAQLEKSRLLSDRFSAERPKGSFSTLEIQRTEQGDSAMYLCASSSGYHTEAFFGQGTRLTVV.

The V call is TRBV6-1, the J call TRBJ2-4, with unresolved D. Trimming shortened V by 8 bases and J by 1 base, and 15 bases separated the two germline ends. This CDR3 is built from 15 residues. Per germline, CDR1 MNHNS and CDR2 SASEGT. CDR3 region: CASLNRAQAKNIQYF. The CDR3 DNA sequence: TGTGCCAGCTTAAACCGGGCGCAGGCCAAAAACATTCAGTACTTC.